The 11 T cell receptor beta chains listed next were all sequenced from one sample in a study of T-cell reconstitution after alpha-beta-depleted transplantation in children. Construction of the TCRbeta library involved unique molecular identifiers. A single record per CDR3 protein comes from TCRdb applying MiXCR to the PCR reads. The data hold under 450,000 distinct CDR3 sequences, with roughly 17% observed a single time. The sequencing here drew on PBMCs, mostly from graft donor cells, taken 360 days after TCRalphabeta/CD19-depleted stem cell transplant. The source of these receptors is a boy under three years old who had a stem cell transplant for Wiskott-Aldrich syndrome, so the T cells may come from the graft donor.

The chain combines TRBV10-3 with TRBJ2-1; 12 positions match TRBD2. Germline V gene data show CDR1 as ENHRY and CDR2 as SYGVKD. This CDR3 region has 19 residues. The CDR3 DNA sequence: TGTACCCTCAGTTTCGATGGGGCCAGACTAGCGGGAGTTCTAAATGAGCAGTTCTTC. Translation: CTLSFDGARLAGVLNEQFF.

There are a few counts of this clonotype. The chain has TRBV12-3 or TRBV12-4 and TRBJ2-1, with 11 bases fitting TRBD2. The CDR3 extends over 15 amino acids. The J segment lost 7 bases and the V segment lost 4 bases, leaving 6 bases of the junction unmatched. CDR3 nucleotides: TGTGCCAGCAGTTCAGGGGTAGCGGGGGGGAATGAGCAGTTCTTC. Amino acids: CASSSGVAGGNEQFF.

The chain is built from TRBV18 and TRBJ2-7, with D tentatively TRBD2 (6 bases). The V end lost 3 bases, the J end lost 3 bases, and 12 bases lay between the germline ends. Per the germline V gene, CDR1 is KGHSH and CDR2 is LQKENI. The CDR3 spans 14 residues. In nucleotides, the CDR3 is TGTGCCAGCTCACCCGAACTAGCAGTCTACGAGCAGTACTTC. It translates to CASSPELAVYEQYF.

This clonotype was counted between two and nine times. This chain uses TRBV5-1 with TRBJ2-1; 7 nucleotides match TRBD1. Germline trimming cut 3 bases from V and 1 base from J; bases unmatched to any gene: 4. Germline V gene data show CDR1 as SGHRS and CDR2 as YFSETQ. This CDR3 comprises 15 residues. CDR3 region: CASSYRDRSYNEQFF. The CDR3 coding sequence is TGCGCCAGCAGCTATCGGGACAGATCCTACAATGAGCAGTTCTTC.

This clonotype was detected only a few times. The chain recombines TRBV7-9 with TRBJ1-4; D is possibly TRBD1 (6 bases). The V and J ends lost 5 bases and 7 bases respectively, with 17 bases between them. Germline V CDR1 and CDR2: SEHNR, FQNEAQ (reference sequence). The CDR3 contains 15 residues. The CDR3 reads CASSRTAFGGEKLFF. The CDR3 nucleotides are TGTGCCAGCAGCCGGACAGCATTCGGGGGTGAAAAACTGTTTTTT.

The chain uses TRBV5-1 and TRBJ2-4, with 9 bases lining up with TRBD1. Germline V gives CDR1 SGHRS, CDR2 YFSETQ. This CDR3 is built from 14 residues. J gave up 9 bases and V 8 bases, and 12 bases lay outside the gene matches. CDR3 loop: CASRTGENFGIQYF. The CDR3 DNA is TGCGCCAGTAGGACAGGGGAAAATTTTGGCATTCAGTACTTC.

The chain combines TRBV7-9 with TRBJ2-3, with D possibly matching TRBD2 (5 bases). The CDR3 length is 14 residues. CDR1 and CDR2 (germline): SEHNR, FQNEAQ (reference sequence). V was trimmed by 1 base and J by 3 bases, leaving 8 bases between them. Here the CDR3 reads CASSLGRRTDTQYF. The DNA for the CDR3 is TGTGCCAGCAGCTTAGGGAGGAGAACAGATACGCAGTATTTT.

This sequence joins TRBV7-2 and TRBJ2-3, with 7 nucleotides matching TRBD1. Per germline, CDR1 SGHTA and CDR2 FQGNSA. The CDR3 sequence is 15 residues long. With 0 bases clipped from V and 1 base from J, the junction kept 1 base outside the gene matches. CDR3 sequence (DNA): TGTGCCAGCAGCTTAGCGGGACAGCGCACAGATACGCAGTATTTT. Translating it yields CASSLAGQRTDTQYF. The full variable domain, in which reference TRBV7-2 and TRBJ2-3 provide the parts outside the CDR3, is GAGVSQSPSNKVTEKGKDVELRCDPISGHTALYWYRQSLGQGLEFLIYFQGNSAPDKSGLPSDRFSAERTGGSVSTLTIQRTQQEDSAVYLCASSLAGQRTDTQYFGPGTRLTVL.

This chain links TRBV7-9 with TRBJ1-5, with a weak D call TRBD1 (5 bases). This CDR3 is built from 16 residues. Germline CDR1 SEHNR, CDR2 FQNEAQ (reference sequence). The V end was cut by 1 base, the J end by 0 bases, with 10 bases between. The CDR3 loop is CASSLGQGHSNQPQHF. The CDR3 DNA sequence: TGTGCCAGCAGCTTAGGTCAGGGCCATAGCAATCAGCCCCAGCATTTT. Combining the CDR3 with reference TRBV7-9 and TRBJ1-5 gives the whole variable domain DTGVSQNPRHKITKRGQNVTFRCDPISEHNRLYWYRQTLGQGPEFLTYFQNEAQLEKSRLLSDRFSAERPKGSFSTLEIQRTEQGDSAMYLCASSLGQGHSNQPQHFGDGTRLSIL.

The chain links TRBV4-3 to TRBJ2-1; D remains unclear. Germline CDR1 reads LGHNA; CDR2 reads YSLEER. This CDR3 is built from 12 residues. Trimming took off 0 bases at V and 7 bases at J, with 4 bases between the two ends. CDR3 loop: CASSQEGNEQFF. CDR3 coding DNA: TGCGCCAGCAGCCAAGAGGGAAATGAGCAGTTCTTC.

This clonotype was seen only a few times. This rearrangement joins TRBV27 to TRBJ1-4; D is uncertain. The V and J ends lost 4 bases and 0 bases respectively, with 15 bases between them. Germline CDR1 MNHEY, CDR2 SMNVEV (reference sequence). The CDR3 extends over 17 amino acids. DNA for the CDR3: TGTGCCAGCAGTTCCAACTGGGTGGGCGCAACTAATGAAAAACTGTTTTTT. Protein product: CASSSNWVGATNEKLFF.